This T cell receptor beta chain was documented in a study of CD8 T cells in Susac syndrome. The germline gives CDR1 MGHDK, CDR2 SYGVNS. The CDR3 runs to 17 residues. After removal of 3 bases from V and 4 bases from J, the junction contained 12 bases not matched to a gene. With random hexamers, about 0.5 to 1 ug RNA was reverse transcribed. The TCR beta CDR3 was amplified by immunoSEQ multiplex PCR across 54 Vbeta, 13 Jbeta. One entry per CDR3 protein results from TCRdb running MiXCR on the immunoSEQ multiplex PCR reads. The sample comprises some 400,000 distinct CDR3 sequences, approximately 85% of which are singletons, and roughly 0.11% rests with the top ten.

Sequences were obtained from CD8+ T cells from PBMCs. V gene TRBV25-1 combines with J gene TRBJ2-3, with 8 bases lining up with TRBD2. This TCR was recovered from a human donor with multiple sclerosis. The CDR3 reads CASSEGPGTRESDTQYF. CDR3 in DNA: TGTGCCAGCAGTGAGGGACCCGGGACTAGGGAATCAGATACGCAGTATTTT.